The rows below give T cell receptor beta chains drawn from one sample of a study of T cells in Graves' hyperthyroidism and ophthalmopathy. Using its own MiXCR run on the multiplex PCR reads, TCRdb lists one record per CDR3 protein. This sample yields under 350,000 distinct CDR3 sequences, of which 15% to 20% are seen a single time; around 50% belongs to the top ten. The sample comprised blood. The source is a woman aged 45-60 years with Graves' hyperthyroidism. CDR3s include the opening cysteine and the closing phenylalanine or tryptophan. The order of the fields is V gene, clone size, D gene, J gene, CDR3 protein, CDR3 DNA. A D gene is named only where the DNA matches it firmly. Rows may omit the clone size; those that give it use once, few, many or a size class.

TRBV7-9	many	-	TRBJ2-3	CASSLVGRGSTDTQYF	TGTGCCAGCAGCTTAGTAGGACGGGGGAGCACAGATACGCAGTATTTT
TRBV3-1	many	TRBD1	TRBJ1-1	CASFPTGKNTEAFF	TGTGCCAGCTTCCCGACAGGGAAGAACACTGAAGCTTTCTTT
TRBV19	few	-	TRBJ1-6	CASSRRAADYNSPLHF	TGTGCCAGTAGTCGTCGGGCCGCCGATTATAATTCACCCCTCCACTTT
TRBV9	-	TRBD2	TRBJ2-3	CASSVEPAGSQDTQYF	TGTGCCAGCAGCGTAGAGCCAGCGGGGTCGCAGGATACGCAGTATTTT
TRBV5-6	few	-	TRBJ1-5	CASSLARRAGQPQHF	TGTGCCAGCAGCTTGGCCAGAAGGGCCGGTCAGCCCCAGCATTTT
TRBV19	-	-	TRBJ1-2	CASSIPDLDGYTF	TGTGCCAGTAGTATCCCGGACTTGGATGGCTACACCTTC
TRBV3-1	many	-	TRBJ1-5	CASSQSLDQPQHF	TGTGCCAGCAGCCAAAGCTTAGATCAGCCCCAGCATTTT
TRBV5-5	-	-	TRBJ2-2	CASNLGNSGELFF	TGTGCCAGCAACTTGGGGAATTCCGGGGAGCTGTTTTTT
TRBV6-1	many	-	TRBJ1-2	CASDEAGSYNGYTF	TGTGCCAGCGACGAGGCCGGATCGTACAATGGCTACACCTTC
TRBV28	many	-	TRBJ1-5	CASSSVGNQPQHF	TGTGCCAGCAGTAGCGTTGGCAATCAGCCCCAGCATTTT
TRBV24-1	-	-	TRBJ2-2	CATSEWDGGNTGELFF	TGTGCCACCAGTGAATGGGACGGTGGGAACACCGGGGAGCTGTTTTTT
TRBV3-1	many	TRBD1	TRBJ2-1	CASSQDTTGAHEQFF	TGTGCCAGCAGCCAAGATACGACAGGGGCACATGAGCAGTTCTTC
TRBV3-1	many	-	TRBJ1-4	CASSLGSIIEKLFF	TGTGCCAGCAGCCTGGGCTCCATAATAGAAAAACTGTTTTTT
TRBV29-1	-	-	TRBJ2-3	CSVETTRTDTQYF	TGCAGCGTTGAAACAACGCGCACAGATACGCAGTATTTT
TRBV5-1	few	TRBD2	TRBJ2-5	CASSNPHVAGGVGETQYF	TGCGCCAGCAGCAACCCCCACGTAGCGGGAGGTGTGGGAGAGACCCAGTACTTC
TRBV3-1	many	-	TRBJ1-2	CASSQEAPFRARGYTF	TGTGCCAGCAGCCAAGAAGCCCCTTTTAGGGCCCGTGGCTACACCTTC
TRBV6-1	-	TRBD1	TRBJ2-1	CASRSRDRGYQNEQFF	TGTGCCAGCAGATCCCGGGACAGGGGGTACCAAAATGAGCAGTTCTTC
TRBV20-1	many	-	TRBJ2-7	CSARSPGSQTEQYF	TGCAGTGCTCGGAGTCCCGGGAGCCAAACCGAGCAGTACTTC
TRBV27	many	TRBD2	TRBJ2-3	CASSFSGSTDTQYF	TGTGCCAGCAGCTTTAGCGGGAGCACAGATACGCAGTATTTT
TRBV6-2/TRBV6-3	-	-	TRBJ2-7	CASSYAGGYEQYF	TGTGCCAGCAGTTACGCAGGCGGCTACGAGCAGTACTTC
TRBV2	many	-	TRBJ1-1	CASRLHQNAEAFF	TGTGCCAGCAGACTCCACCAGAACGCTGAAGCTTTCTTT
TRBV28	many	-	TRBJ2-3	CASTQGGTSTDTQYF	TGTGCCAGCACCCAAGGAGGGACTAGCACAGATACGCAGTATTTT
TRBV20-1	many	-	TRBJ2-7	CSARDPRGSLPYEQYF	TGCAGTGCTAGAGATCCCCGTGGGAGCTTACCCTACGAGCAGTACTTC
TRBV4-1	-	-	TRBJ1-5	CASSQVFRGNQPQHF	TGCGCCAGCAGCCAAGTTTTCAGGGGCAATCAGCCCCAGCATTTT
TRBV27	-	-	TRBJ2-7	CASSFGSDYEQYF	TGTGCCAGCAGTTTTGGCAGCGACTACGAGCAGTACTTC
TRBV5-5	few	-	TRBJ2-7	CASSLSIGRGDHEQYF	TGTGCCAGCAGCTTGTCAATAGGGAGGGGGGACCACGAGCAGTACTTC